The 7 T cell receptor beta chains below all came from one sample that was sequenced in a study of control samples from healthy donors and cancer patients. The protocol was immunoSEQ multiplex PCR, while the TCRdb copy is restricted to in-frame clones and leaves out a portion. The profile shows 170,000 or so clones, 80% to 95% of them singletons. The material sequenced was blood. These receptors were obtained from a man younger than 30 in good health.

The chain has TRBV15 and TRBJ1-2; TRBD1 matches 9 bases. CDR1 and CDR2 (germline): LNHNV, YYDKDF (reference sequence). The CDR3 totals 16 residues. V was pared by 0 bases and J by 5 bases, with 7 bases of the junction left unmatched. The chain's CDR3 is CATSRESSGTGYGYTF. CDR3 in DNA: TGTGCCACCAGCAGAGAATCGTCCGGGACAGGGTATGGCTACACCTTC.

This sequence joins TRBV25-1 and TRBJ2-1; 12 bases align to TRBD2. The CDR3 is made up of 16 amino acids. Germline assignment: CDR1 MGHDK and CDR2 SYGVNS. V dropped 3 bases and J dropped 4; count of bases not matched to a gene: 4. The CDR3 here is CASSDLTSGGYNEQFF. For the CDR3, the DNA is TGTGCCAGCAGTGATTTGACTAGCGGGGGATACAATGAGCAGTTCTTC.

The genes are TRBV25-1 and TRBJ2-3; D not resolved. From germline, CDR1 is MGHDK and CDR2 SYGVNS. The CDR3 spans 14 residues. V lost 2 bases to trimming and J lost 1 base, with 7 bases between them. CDR3 sequence (DNA): TGTGCCAGCAGTGAAGACTTCCGCACAGATACGCAGTATTTT. Its protein product is CASSEDFRTDTQYF.

To note about this clone: The germline gene is not matched at one end of the junction; a read error may be the cause. This CDR3 is CASSDKLAF. CDR3 DNA: TGTGCCAGCAGTGATAAGCTAGCCTTC. This sequence joins TRBV2 and TRBJ1-2; D is ambiguous. The CDR3 is 9 amino acids. Germline CDR1 reads SNHLY; CDR2 reads FYNNEI. Drawing the rest from reference TRBV2 and TRBJ1-2, the complete variable domain is EPEVTQTPSHQVTQMGQEVILRCVPISNHLYFYWYRQILGQKVEFLVSFYNNEISEKSEIFDDQFSVERPDGSNFTLKIRSTKLEDSAMYFCASSDKLAFGSGTRLTVV.

This sequence joins TRBV18 and TRBJ1-1; D uncertain. Trimming stripped 3 bases from V and 1 base from J, with 9 bases between. This CDR3 has 14 residues. Germline values: CDR1 KGHSH, CDR2 LQKENI. CDR3 sequence reads: CASSPDFQNTEAFF. The CDR3, as DNA: TGTGCCAGCTCACCGGACTTTCAGAACACTGAAGCTTTCTTT.

The genes are TRBV3-1 (or the pseudogene TRBV3-2) and TRBJ2-5; no firm D call. The ends were cut back, 1 base at V and 0 bases at J, with 9 bases in the middle. Germline V gives CDR1 LGHDT, CDR2 YNNKEL (reference sequence). The CDR3 is made up of 15 amino acids. DNA of the CDR3: TGTGCCAGCAGCCAAGCTAACAGATACCAAGAGACCCAGTACTTC. Its protein is CASSQANRYQETQYF.

The rearrangement joins TRBV15 to TRBJ1-5; D uncertain. Trimming cost V 3 bases and J 0 bases, with 12 bases left between them. CDR3 length: 16 residues. The germline gives CDR1 LNHNV, CDR2 YYDKDF (reference sequence). DNA for the CDR3: TGTGCCACCAGCAGGACGACAAGCGGTAGCAATCAGCCCCAGCATTTT. Translating gives CATSRTTSGSNQPQHF.